This passage covers 13 T cell receptor beta chains from one sample sequenced in a study of blood T cell repertoires in COVID-19. Generated by immunoSEQ multiplex PCR, the TCRdb table keeps only in-frame clones and is missing some. In the table there are about 150,000 clones, approximately 80% of which are singletons. Input material: peripheral blood. These receptors all stem from a man aged 50-59 years with acute or convalescent COVID-19.

This chain links TRBV30 with TRBJ1-6; 8 nucleotides match TRBD1. Unmatched junction bases numbered 4, after V lost 5 bases and J lost 1 base. The CDR3 is 15 amino acids. Germline CDR1 reads GTSNPN; CDR2 reads SVGIG (reference sequence). The CDR3 protein is CAWDRQGSYNSPLHF. The CDR3 DNA reads TGTGCCTGGGATCGACAGGGGTCCTATAATTCACCCCTCCACTTT.

The chain carries TRBV7-3 and TRBJ2-3; 13 nucleotides align to TRBD2. V was pared by 5 bases and J by 6 bases, with 8 bases of the junction left unmatched. Germline V lookup: CDR1 SGHTA, CDR2 FQGTGA. CDR3 size: 16 residues. The CDR3, as DNA: TGTGCCAGCAGCCCTGGACTAGCGGGGGCCGGGGATACGCAGTATTTT. It specifies CASSPGLAGAGDTQYF.

The rearrangement links TRBV29-1 to TRBJ1-4; 7 bases align to TRBD1. The CDR3 runs 13 residues. Germline loops: CDR1 SQVTM, CDR2 ANQGSEA. J gave up 5 bases and V 3 bases, and 3 bases lay outside the gene matches. The chain's CDR3 is CSVEGTENEKLFF. As DNA, the CDR3 is TGCAGCGTTGAGGGGACAGAGAATGAAAAACTGTTTTTT. The whole variable domain, remainder taken from reference TRBV29-1 and TRBJ1-4, is SAVISQKPSRDICQRGTSLTIQCQVDSQVTMMFWYRQQPGQSLTLIATANQGSEATYESGFVIDKFPISRPNLTFSTLTVSNMSPEDSSIYLCSVEGTENEKLFFGSGTQLSVL.

A few counts support this clone. This chain links TRBV9 with TRBJ1-6, with D hard to call. Between the trimmed V and J ends, which lost 1 base and 6 bases, there was a span of 17 bases. This CDR3 region has 17 residues. Germline CDR1 reads SGDLS; CDR2 reads YYNGEE. CDR3 amino acids: CASSVLSGGRANSPLHF. In nucleotides, the CDR3 is TGTGCCAGCAGCGTATTATCCGGCGGGCGGGCTAATTCACCCCTCCACTTT.

The chain has TRBV7-9 and TRBJ1-1; D is unclear. This CDR3 comprises 13 residues. CDR1 is SEHNR and CDR2 is FQNEAQ in the germline V gene (reference sequence). V lost 5 bases and J 1 base, leaving 8 bases between the germline ends. DNA for the CDR3: TGTGCCAGCAGCCCCCGGGGGAACACTGAAGCTTTCTTT. This gives the protein CASSPRGNTEAFF.

V usage is TRBV19 and J usage is TRBJ2-1; tentatively, D is TRBD2 (5 bases). The ends were cut back, 6 bases at V and 8 bases at J, with 14 bases in the middle. CDR1 is LNHDA and CDR2 is SQIVND in the germline V gene (reference sequence). The CDR3 contains 13 residues. The CDR3 region is CASSHGSSYEQFF. The CDR3 region has the DNA TGTGCCAGTAGCCACGGATCTAGCTATGAGCAGTTCTTC.

This chain links TRBV3-1 (or the pseudogene TRBV3-2) with TRBJ2-3; TRBD1 aligns across 11 bases. Trimming at V came to 4 bases and at J to 4 bases, leaving 7 bases not matched to a gene. The CDR3 runs to 16 residues. Germline assignment: CDR1 LGHDT and CDR2 YNNKEL (reference sequence). This chain's CDR3 is CASSPGTGGRADTQYF. The CDR3 region has the DNA TGTGCCAGCAGCCCAGGGACAGGGGGTAGAGCAGATACGCAGTATTTT.

The chain has TRBV19 and TRBJ2-7; 8 nucleotides match TRBD1. The germline CDR1 and CDR2 sequences are LNHDA and SQIVND (reference sequence). The CDR3 length is 13 residues. Germline trimming cut 6 bases from V and 2 bases from J; bases unmatched to any gene: 3. The CDR3 coding sequence is TGTGCCAGTAGCGGGACAGGTACCTACGAGCAGTACTTC. This codes for CASSGTGTYEQYF.

The chain joins TRBV24-1 to TRBJ2-1; a weak D match, TRBD2 (6 bases). Germline CDR1 and CDR2: KGHDR and SFDVKD. V lost 8 bases, J lost 0 bases, and 13 bases lay in between. The CDR3 has 15 residues. The chain's CDR3 is CATTGTGSSYNEQFF. In DNA, the CDR3 is TGTGCCACCACTGGGACCGGGAGCTCCTACAATGAGCAGTTCTTC.

This clone was detected many times. The chain employs TRBV15 and TRBJ2-3; TRBD2 agrees at 12 bases. Germline V CDR1 and CDR2: LNHNV, YYDKDF (reference sequence). There are 15 residues in the CDR3. Trimming cost V 4 bases and J 6 bases; bases outside gene matches: 5. The CDR3 region has the DNA TGTGCCACCAGCAAACTAGCGGGGGGTCGCGATACGCAGTATTTT. Its protein product is CATSKLAGGRDTQYF.

The genes are TRBV7-8 and TRBJ2-1, with 8 positions matching TRBD1. V was pared by 1 base and J by 4 bases, with 9 bases of the junction left unmatched. The CDR3 totals 17 residues. Germline-derived CDR1 and CDR2 are SGHVS and FQNEAQ. CDR3 nucleotide sequence: TGTGCCAGCAGCTTAGAGTACAGGGGGTACGGGTACAATGAGCAGTTCTTC. Protein: CASSLEYRGYGYNEQFF.

V is TRBV15 and J is TRBJ1-5; 7 bases are shared with TRBD1. The junction had 8 bases not matched to a gene; V was cut back by 2 bases and J by 4 bases. The CDR3 spans 16 residues. Germline CDR1 is LNHNV and CDR2 is YYDKDF (reference sequence). The CDR3 sequence is CATSRTRDSKNQPQHF. The DNA for the CDR3 is TGTGCCACCAGCAGAACCCGGGACAGTAAAAATCAGCCCCAGCATTTT.

The chain links TRBV6-6 to TRBJ1-1, with 8 positions matching TRBD1. The germline gives CDR1 MNHNY, CDR2 SVGAGI (reference sequence). This CDR3 region has 13 residues. With V trimmed by 6 bases and J by 5 bases, 5 bases remained unmatched. The CDR3 bases are TGTGCCAGCAGGACAGGGGACGGAACTGAAGCTTTCTTT. Translating it yields CASRTGDGTEAFF.